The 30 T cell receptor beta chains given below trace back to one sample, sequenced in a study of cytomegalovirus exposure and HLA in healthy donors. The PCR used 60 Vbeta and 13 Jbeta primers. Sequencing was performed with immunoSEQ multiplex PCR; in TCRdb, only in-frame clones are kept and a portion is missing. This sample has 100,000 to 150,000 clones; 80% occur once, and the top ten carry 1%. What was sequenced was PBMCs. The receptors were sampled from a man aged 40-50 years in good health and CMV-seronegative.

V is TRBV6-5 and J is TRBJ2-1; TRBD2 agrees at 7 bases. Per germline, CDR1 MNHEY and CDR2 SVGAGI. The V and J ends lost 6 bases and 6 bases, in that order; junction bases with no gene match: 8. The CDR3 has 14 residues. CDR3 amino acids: CASRSAGIVNEQFF. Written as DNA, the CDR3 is TGTGCCAGCAGGTCAGCGGGAATTGTCAATGAGCAGTTCTTC.

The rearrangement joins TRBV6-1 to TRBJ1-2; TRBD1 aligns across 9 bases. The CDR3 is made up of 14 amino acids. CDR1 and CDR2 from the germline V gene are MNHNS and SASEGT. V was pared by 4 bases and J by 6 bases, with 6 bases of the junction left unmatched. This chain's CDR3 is CASSAGTGPHGYTF. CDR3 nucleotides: TGTGCCAGCAGTGCAGGGACAGGGCCCCATGGCTACACCTTC.

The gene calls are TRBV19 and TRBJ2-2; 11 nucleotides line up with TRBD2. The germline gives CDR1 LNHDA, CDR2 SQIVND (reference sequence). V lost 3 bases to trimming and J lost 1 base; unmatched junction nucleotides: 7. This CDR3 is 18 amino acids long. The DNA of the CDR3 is TGTGCCAGTAGTATTCGACTAGCGGGGATGTTGAACACCGGGGAGCTGTTTTTT. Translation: CASSIRLAGMLNTGELFF. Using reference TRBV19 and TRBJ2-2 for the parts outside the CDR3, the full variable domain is DGGITQSPKYLFRKEGQNVTLSCEQNLNHDAMYWYRQDPGQGLRLIYYSQIVNDFQKGDIAEGYSVSREKKESFPLTVTSAQKNPTAFYLCASSIRLAGMLNTGELFFGEGSRLTVL.

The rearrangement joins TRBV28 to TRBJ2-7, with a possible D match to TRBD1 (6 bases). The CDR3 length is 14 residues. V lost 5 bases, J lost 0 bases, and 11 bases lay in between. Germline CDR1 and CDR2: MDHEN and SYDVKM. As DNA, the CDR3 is TGTGCCAGCAGTCCCGGGACAAGCTCCTACGAGCAGTACTTC. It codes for CASSPGTSSYEQYF.

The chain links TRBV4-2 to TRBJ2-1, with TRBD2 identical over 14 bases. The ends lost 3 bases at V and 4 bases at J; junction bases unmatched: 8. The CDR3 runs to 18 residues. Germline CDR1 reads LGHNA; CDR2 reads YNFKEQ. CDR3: CASSHRQTSGGEYNEQFF. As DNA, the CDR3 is TGTGCCAGCAGCCACCGACAGACTAGCGGGGGGGAATACAATGAGCAGTTCTTC.

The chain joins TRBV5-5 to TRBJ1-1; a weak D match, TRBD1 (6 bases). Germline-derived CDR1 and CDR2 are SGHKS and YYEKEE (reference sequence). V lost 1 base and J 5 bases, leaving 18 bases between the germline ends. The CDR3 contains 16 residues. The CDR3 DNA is TGTGCCAGCAGCTTGATCGGGACGGGGAGGGGGACTGAAGCTTTCTTT. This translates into CASSLIGTGRGTEAFF. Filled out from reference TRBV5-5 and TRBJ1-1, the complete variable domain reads DAGVTQSPTHLIKTRGQQVTLRCSPISGHKSVSWYQQVLGQGPQFIFQYYEKEERGRGNFPDRFSARQFPNYSSELNVNALLLGDSALYLCASSLIGTGRGTEAFFGQGTRLTVV.

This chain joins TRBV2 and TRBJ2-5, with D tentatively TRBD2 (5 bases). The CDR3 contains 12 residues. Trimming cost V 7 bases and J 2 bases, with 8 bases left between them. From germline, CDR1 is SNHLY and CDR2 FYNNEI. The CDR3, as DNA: TGTGCCAGCACCCCGGGGCAAGAGACCCAGTACTTC. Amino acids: CASTPGQETQYF.

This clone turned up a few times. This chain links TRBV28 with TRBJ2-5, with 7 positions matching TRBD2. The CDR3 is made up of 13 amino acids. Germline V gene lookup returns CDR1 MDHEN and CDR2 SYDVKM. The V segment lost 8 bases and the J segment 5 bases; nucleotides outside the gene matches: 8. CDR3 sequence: CASAWGGRETQYF. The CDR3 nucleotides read TGTGCCAGCGCTTGGGGGGGGAGGGAGACCCAGTACTTC.

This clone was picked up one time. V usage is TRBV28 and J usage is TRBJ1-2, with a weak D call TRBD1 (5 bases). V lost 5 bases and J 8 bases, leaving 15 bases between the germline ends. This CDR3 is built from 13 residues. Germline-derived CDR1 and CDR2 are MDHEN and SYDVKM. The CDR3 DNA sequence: TGTGCCAGCAGTGGGGGGGTAGTTCGAGGCTACACCTTC. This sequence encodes CASSGGVVRGYTF.

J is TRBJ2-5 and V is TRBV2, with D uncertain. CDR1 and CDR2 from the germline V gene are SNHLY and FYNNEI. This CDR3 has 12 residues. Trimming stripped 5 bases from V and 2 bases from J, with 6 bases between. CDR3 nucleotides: TGTGCCAGCAGTCCCCAGCAAGAGACCCAGTACTTC. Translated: CASSPQQETQYF.

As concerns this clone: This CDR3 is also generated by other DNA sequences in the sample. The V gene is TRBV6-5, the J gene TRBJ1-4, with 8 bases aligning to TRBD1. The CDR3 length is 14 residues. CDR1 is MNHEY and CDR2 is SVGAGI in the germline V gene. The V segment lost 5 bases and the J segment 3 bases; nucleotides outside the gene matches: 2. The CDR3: CASSDRGSNEKLFF. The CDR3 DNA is TGTGCCAGCAGTGACAGGGGTTCTAATGAAAAACTGTTTTTT.

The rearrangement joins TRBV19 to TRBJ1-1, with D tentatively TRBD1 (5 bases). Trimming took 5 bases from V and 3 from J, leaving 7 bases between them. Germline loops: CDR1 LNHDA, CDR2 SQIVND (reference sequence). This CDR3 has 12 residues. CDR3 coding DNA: TGTGCCAGTAGTTTACAGGACACTGAAGCTTTCTTT. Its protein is CASSLQDTEAFF.

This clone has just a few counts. The DNA for the CDR3 is TGTGCCAGCAGTCACTTTCCTGACACCCTGAACACTGAAGCTTTCTTT. Protein: CASSHFPDTLNTEAFF. V is TRBV6-5 and J is TRBJ1-1, with D uncertain. V was shortened by 5 bases and J by 0 bases, with 16 bases between the two germline ends. Germline lookup yields CDR1 MNHEY and CDR2 SVGAGI. The CDR3 length is 16 residues.

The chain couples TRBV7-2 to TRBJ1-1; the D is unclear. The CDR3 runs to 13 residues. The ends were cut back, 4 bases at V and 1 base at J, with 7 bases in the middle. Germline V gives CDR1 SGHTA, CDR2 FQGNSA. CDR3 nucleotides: TGTGCCAGCAGCTATACAGCGAACACTGAAGCTTTCTTT. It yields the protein CASSYTANTEAFF.

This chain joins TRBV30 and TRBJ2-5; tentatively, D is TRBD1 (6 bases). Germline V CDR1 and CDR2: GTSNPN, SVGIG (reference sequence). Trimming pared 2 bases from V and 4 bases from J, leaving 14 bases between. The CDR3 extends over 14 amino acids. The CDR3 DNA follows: TGTGCCTGGAGTTCACCAGGGGTAGGAGAGACCCAGTACTTC. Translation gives CAWSSPGVGETQYF. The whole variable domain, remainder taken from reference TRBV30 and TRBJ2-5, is SQTIHQWPATLVQPVGSPLSLECTVEGTSNPNLYWYRQAAGRGLQLLFYSVGIGQISSEVPQNLSASRPQDRQFILSSKKLLLSDSGFYLCAWSSPGVGETQYFGPGTRLLVL.

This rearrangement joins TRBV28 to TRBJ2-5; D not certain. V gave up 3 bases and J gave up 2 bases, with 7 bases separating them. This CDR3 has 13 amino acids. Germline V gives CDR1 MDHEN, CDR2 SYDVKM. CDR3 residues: CASSFSPQETQYF. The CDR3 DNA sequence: TGTGCCAGCAGTTTCAGTCCTCAAGAGACCCAGTACTTC.

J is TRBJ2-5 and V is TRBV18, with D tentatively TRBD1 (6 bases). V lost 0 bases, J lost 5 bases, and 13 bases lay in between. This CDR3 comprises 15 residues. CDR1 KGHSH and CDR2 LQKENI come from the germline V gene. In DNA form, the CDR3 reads TGTGCCAGCTCACCACCATCGCAGGGGCCGGAGACCCAGTACTTC. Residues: CASSPPSQGPETQYF.

As DNA, the CDR3 is TGTGCCAGCAGTACGACAGGCGGGACTGAAGCTTTCTTT. It yields the protein CASSTTGGTEAFF. This chain uses TRBV6-5 with TRBJ1-1, with D perhaps TRBD1 (6 bases). Germline V gene sequence: CDR1 MNHEY, CDR2 SVGAGI. The germline V and J ends were trimmed by 5 bases and 5 bases, with 12 bases remaining between them. This CDR3 is 13 amino acids long.

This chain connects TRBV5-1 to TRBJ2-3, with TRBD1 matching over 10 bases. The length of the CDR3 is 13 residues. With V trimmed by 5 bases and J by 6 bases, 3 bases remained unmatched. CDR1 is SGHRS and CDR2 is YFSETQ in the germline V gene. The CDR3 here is CASRGGQGDTQYF. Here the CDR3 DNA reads TGCGCCAGCAGAGGGGGACAGGGGGATACGCAGTATTTT.

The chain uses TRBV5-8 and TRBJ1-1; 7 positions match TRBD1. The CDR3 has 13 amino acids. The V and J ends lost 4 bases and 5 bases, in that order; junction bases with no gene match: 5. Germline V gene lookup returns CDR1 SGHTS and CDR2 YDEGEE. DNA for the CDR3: TGTGCCAGCAGCCTCAGGGGGAGGACTGAAGCTTTCTTT. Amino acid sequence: CASSLRGRTEAFF.

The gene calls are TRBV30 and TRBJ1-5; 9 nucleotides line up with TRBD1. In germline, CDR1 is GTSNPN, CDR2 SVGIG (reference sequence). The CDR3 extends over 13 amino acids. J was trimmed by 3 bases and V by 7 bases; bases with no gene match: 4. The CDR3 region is CALEQGANQPQHF. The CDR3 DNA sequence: TGTGCCTTAGAACAGGGGGCCAATCAGCCCCAGCATTTT.

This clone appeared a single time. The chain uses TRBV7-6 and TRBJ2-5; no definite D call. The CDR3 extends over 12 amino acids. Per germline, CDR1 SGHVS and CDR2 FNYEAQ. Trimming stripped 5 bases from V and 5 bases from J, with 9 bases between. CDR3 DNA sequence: TGTGCCAGCAGCAAAATACGGGAGACCCAGTACTTC. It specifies CASSKIRETQYF.

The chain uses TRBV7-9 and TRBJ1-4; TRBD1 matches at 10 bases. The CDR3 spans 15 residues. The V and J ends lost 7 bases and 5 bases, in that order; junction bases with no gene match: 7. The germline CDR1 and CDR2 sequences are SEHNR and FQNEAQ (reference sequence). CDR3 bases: TGTGCCAGCATCCAACCGGGACAGGGGAATGAAAAACTGTTTTTT. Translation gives CASIQPGQGNEKLFF.

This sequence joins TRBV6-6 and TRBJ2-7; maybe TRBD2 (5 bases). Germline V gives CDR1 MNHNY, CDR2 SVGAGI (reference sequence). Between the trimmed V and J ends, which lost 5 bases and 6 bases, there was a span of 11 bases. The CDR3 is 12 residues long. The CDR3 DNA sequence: TGTGCCAGCAGTCTACCCCGGGGCGAGCAGTACTTC. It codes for CASSLPRGEQYF.

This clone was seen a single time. CDR3 nucleotides: TGTGCCAGCAGCCAAGAAGCGGTTGTCATGGCCCGGGAGCTGTTTTTT. Encoded protein: CASSQEAVVMARELFF. The V gene is TRBV4-2, the J gene TRBJ2-2, with D perhaps matching TRBD2 (5 bases). The V gene lost 0 bases and the J gene lost 9 bases, with 17 bases spanning the gap. Germline V gives CDR1 LGHNA, CDR2 YNFKEQ. The CDR3 runs to 16 residues.

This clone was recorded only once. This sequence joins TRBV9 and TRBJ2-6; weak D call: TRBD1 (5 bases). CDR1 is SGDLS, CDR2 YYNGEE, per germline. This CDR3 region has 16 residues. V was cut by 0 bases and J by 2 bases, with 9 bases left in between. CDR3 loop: CASSVGAGTGANVLTF. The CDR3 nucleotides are TGTGCCAGCAGCGTAGGGGCAGGGACTGGGGCCAACGTCCTGACTTTC. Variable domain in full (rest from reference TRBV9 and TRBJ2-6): DSGVTQTPKHLITATGQRVTLRCSPRSGDLSVYWYQQSLDQGLQFLIQYYNGEERAKGNILERFSAQQFPDLHSELNLSSLELGDSALYFCASSVGAGTGANVLTFGAGSRLTVL.

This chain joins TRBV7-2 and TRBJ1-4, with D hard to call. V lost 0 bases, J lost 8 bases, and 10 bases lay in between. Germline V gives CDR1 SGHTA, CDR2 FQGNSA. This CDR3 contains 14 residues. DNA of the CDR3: TGTGCCAGCAGCTTAGCTGCCCCGGGGGAAAAACTGTTTTTT. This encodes CASSLAAPGEKLFF.

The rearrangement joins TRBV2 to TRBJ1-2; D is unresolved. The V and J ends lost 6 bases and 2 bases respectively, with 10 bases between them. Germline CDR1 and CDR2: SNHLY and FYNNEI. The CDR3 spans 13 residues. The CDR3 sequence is CASSFDGNYGYTF. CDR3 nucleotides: TGTGCCAGCAGCTTCGACGGGAACTATGGCTACACCTTC.

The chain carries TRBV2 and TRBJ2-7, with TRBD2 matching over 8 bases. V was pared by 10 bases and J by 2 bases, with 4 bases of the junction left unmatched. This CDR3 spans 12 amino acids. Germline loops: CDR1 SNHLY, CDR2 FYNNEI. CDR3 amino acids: CATGRDTYEQYF. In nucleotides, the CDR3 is TGTGCCACCGGGAGGGACACCTACGAGCAGTACTTC.

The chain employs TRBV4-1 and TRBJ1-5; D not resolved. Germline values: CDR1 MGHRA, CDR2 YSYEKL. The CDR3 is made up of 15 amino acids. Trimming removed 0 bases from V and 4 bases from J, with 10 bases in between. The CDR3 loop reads CASSQDGQLNQPQHF. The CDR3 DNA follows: TGCGCCAGCAGCCAAGATGGGCAACTTAATCAGCCCCAGCATTTT.